The T cell receptor (beta chain) under discussion was sequenced for a study of PD-1 blockade in classical Hodgkin lymphoma (dated by TCRdb to the early 2020s). With regard to the full study: Nivolumab dosing was 3 mg/kg intravenously every 2 weeks, continuing until either disease progression or unacceptable toxicity. The study used CyTOF and TCR beta sequencing to define a peripheral blood immune signature of response to PD-1 blockade in classical Hodgkin lymphoma.

Sample time point, as interpreted from the label and publication: cycle 1 day 1 (C1D1), immediately before nivolumab initiation. All trial patients had relapsed after autologous stem cell transplantation, with cohorts A, B and C differing in prior brentuximab vedotin exposure. Using a Miltenyi CD4+ T cell isolation kit, CD4+ T cells were purified from thawed PBMCs through magnetic negative selection. The trial cohort was composed of 56 patients with relapsed/refractory classical Hodgkin lymphoma, for whom complete response, partial response or progressive disease was recorded as best overall response. Single-agent nivolumab was administered to trial patients in the multi-cohort phase II CheckMate 205 trial. An independent review committee assessed best overall response by applying the 2007 International Working Group response criteria. PBMCs from the trial were collected at three points: immediately before nivolumab initiation (C1D1), and during therapy at cycle 2 day 1 and cycle 4 day 1. Peripheral blood was collected in 8 mL Vacutainer Cell Preparation Tubes, from which PBMCs were isolated by centrifugation and then cryopreserved. Purified CD4+ and CD8+ fractions were prepared only for cases where an additional PBMC sample was available. On LS columns in a quadroMACS separator, the magnetically labelled cells were depleted, and the flow-through was collected as the purified fraction.

The research as a whole found: Baseline TCR diversity was reported as lower in newly diagnosed patients than in healthy donors, and lower still in relapsed/refractory patients. A significant rise by C4D1 was seen in CD4+ but not CD8+ TCR diversity (p=0.0027 vs p=0.16), with the rise being most apparent in complete responders (p=0.02). Lower diversity was observed in patients in whom nivolumab was started less than 1 year after ASCT, and these patients were excluded from later analyses so that confounding by immune reconstitution would be avoided. Trial patients with a complete response had baseline diversity similar to that of newly diagnosed patients, while partial responders and progressors had significantly lower diversity. The study was restricted to a single clinical trial cohort, and the causes of repertoire differences, possibly disease activity or prior therapy, were left undefined.

The Qiagen DNeasy kit was used to extract genomic DNA from unsorted PBMCs and from the negatively selected CD4+ and CD8+ fractions. TCR beta CDR3 regions were amplified by immunoSEQ multiplex PCR using primers annealing to V and J segments. Amplification bias was minimized using a synthetic immune receptor repertoire, and residual bias was removed computationally after sequencing. In the source study's methods: Custom Python scripts were used to quantify repertoire diversity as the Shannon entropy index. Unsorted, CD4+ and CD8+ repertoires were analyzed separately, except for combined analyses in which CD4+ and CD8+ sequences were merged in silico. Clonal expansion was defined as a frequency increase of at least 2-fold after treatment compared with C1D1, and clones undetected at baseline were assigned a pseudocount of 0.5. Singleton clones were defined as clones with 0 or 1 copy at C1D1, and non-singleton clones were defined as clones with 2 or more copies. Clones expanded in unsorted samples were assigned a CD4+, CD8+ or unknown annotation through matching of protein sequences in sorted samples from the same patient. Wilcoxon tests on paired samples were used to test diversity changes from C1D1 to C4D1. Sourced from immuneACCESS, this table was stored by TCRdb with only in-frame sequences that have V and J called. A share of the clones is absent; for the studies checked, an unresolved V gene accounts for under half, and the remainder has no known explanation. For V, J and clone size, that table is used; D and trimming come from the DNA. The sample yields under 30,000 clones; about 85% were counted once. Around 2.4% of the sample is held by the ten biggest clonotypes.

This clone has only one observation. This clone's antigen is unknown. The sample holds no much larger clone one base away, and base qualities are not on file. The source material was CD4+ T cells from blood, sampled at baseline. The receptor was derived from a human donor with classical Hodgkin lymphoma.

The nucleotides are TGCGCCAGCAGCTTGGGTTTGGGAGACCCTGCGGAGACCCAGTACTTC. It translates to CASSLGLGDPAETQYF. Here the chain combines TRBV5-1 and TRBJ2-5; the D gene is perhaps TRBD2, from 5 matching bases. The CDR3 runs 16 residues from the cysteine to the phenylalanine. Kept here is only the CDR3 DNA, which spans 48 bases and is read in frame from base 1. At the junction V is shortened by 0 bases and J by 5 bases, with 17 bases in between. From a lookup of the germline V gene, CDR1 and CDR2 are SGHRS and YFSETQ.